The rows below give T cell receptor beta chains drawn from one sample of a study of breast tumors, draining lymph nodes, adjacent tissues. TCRdb itself ran the multiplex PCR reads through MiXCR, one entry per CDR3 protein. The profile covers approximately 90,000 distinct CDR3 sequences, with roughly 29% appearing a single time and over 8% taken by the ten largest. The sample consisted of axillary lymph node tissue. Receptors were obtained from a female donor with breast cancer. Some clones in this sample may be carry-over from other donors' samples. CDR3s include the opening cysteine and the closing phenylalanine or tryptophan. Each record gives: J gene, clone size, V gene, D gene, CDR3 protein, CDR3 DNA. The D gene is left open where the match is weak. Clone size is not always given. Where it is, it says once, few, many or a class for expanded clones.

>TRBJ2-7|many|TRBV20-1|-
CSARGNEQYF
TGCAGTGCTAGGGGAAACGAGCAGTACTTC
>TRBJ1-2|many|TRBV19|-
CASSIDWGYGYTF
TGTGCCAGTAGTATAGATTGGGGCTATGGCTACACCTTC
>TRBJ1-1|few|TRBV6-4|-
CASSAQYTEAFF
TGTGCCAGCAGTGCGCAGTACACTGAAGCTTTCTTT
>TRBJ2-3|many|TRBV12-3/TRBV12-4|-
CASSHTDSVSATF
TGTGCCAGCAGCCACACCGACAGCGTTAGCGCGACTTTT
>TRBJ1-1|-|TRBV5-1|TRBD1
CASSSGQEYRSNTEAFF
TGCGCCAGCAGCTCGGGACAGGAGTATCGGTCGAACACTGAAGCTTTCTTT
>TRBJ1-6|-|TRBV7-2|-
CASRLGESPLHF
TGTGCCAGCAGGCTTGGAGAGTCCCCCCTCCACTTC
>TRBJ2-7|-|TRBV6-1|-
CASSQIQAGIDEQYF
TGTGCCAGCAGTCAAATTCAGGCAGGGATCGACGAGCAGTACTTC
>TRBJ2-7|many|TRBV5-6|TRBD1
CASSSPGAGGIDEQYF
TGTGCCAGCAGCTCGCCTGGGGCAGGGGGCATCGACGAGCAGTACTTC
>TRBJ2-7|many|TRBV6-2/TRBV6-3|TRBD2
CASSHGRAYEQYF
TGTGCCAGCAGTCACGGGAGGGCCTACGAGCAGTACTTC
>TRBJ2-2|many|TRBV5-1|-
CASSLNDVTGELFF
TGCGCCAGCAGCCTTAACGATGTCACCGGGGAGCTGTTTTTT
>TRBJ2-3|-|TRBV7-3|-
CASSLSLGNEQYF
TGTGCCAGCAGCCTCTCTCTCGGCAATGAGCAGTATTTT
>TRBJ2-7|many|TRBV16|-
CASSTRAADSHSYEQYF
TGTGCCAGCAGCACCCGGGCCGCGGACAGCCACTCCTACGAGCAGTACTTC
>TRBJ2-5|once|TRBV2|TRBD2
CASRSGTSGKETQYF
TGTGCCAGCAGGTCCGGGACTAGCGGGAAGGAGACCCAGTACTTC
>TRBJ1-2|many|TRBV7-8|TRBD1
CASSLSSTGGYYGYTF
TGTGCCAGCAGCTTGTCCTCGACAGGGGGGTACTATGGCTACACCTTC
>TRBJ1-2|-|TRBV6-5|-
CASRTGTKGETF
TGTGCCAGCAGAACCGGGACAAAGGGCGAAACCTTC